This is a list of T cell receptor beta chains from one sample in a study of shared clonotypes between healthy human individuals. Sequenced by immunoSEQ multiplex PCR; TCRdb stores in-frame clones only, minus some. The sample holds 2.3 million or so clones, more than 85% seen once. The sequencing sample was made of naive CD4+ T cells from PBMCs. The source of these receptors is a man in his late teens or twenties in good health. Some clones in this sample may be carry-over from other donors' samples. CDR3s include the opening cysteine and the closing phenylalanine or tryptophan. The D gene is left open where the match is weak.

V gene	J gene	D gene	CDR3 DNA	CDR3 protein
TRBV30	TRBJ1-4	.	TGTGCCTCCGGGAATGTTATTGAAAAACTGTTTTTT	CASGNVIEKLFF
TRBV6-6	TRBJ1-2	.	TGTGCCAGCAAACCTAAAAACCAGGCCTACCCCAAGGGCTACACCTTC	CASKPKNQAYPKGYTF
TRBV10-3	TRBJ2-1	TRBD2	TGTGCCATCAGGGAACTACGGGGTAAGCGGGAAGATGAGCAGTTCTTC	CAIRELRGKREDEQFF
TRBV7-9	TRBJ1-2	.	TGTGCCAGCAGCTTAGCGGGGCAGCCATATGGCTACACCTTC	CASSLAGQPYGYTF
TRBV28	TRBJ1-2	TRBD1	TGTGCCAGCAGCCCACCCGACAGGGGATCTAGCTACACCTTC	CASSPPDRGSSYTF
TRBV27	TRBJ2-7	.	TGTGCCAGCCAACCCTTCGGGGGCGCGGCCGGCGAGCAGTACTTC	CASQPFGGAAGEQYF
TRBV28	TRBJ1-1	.	TGTGCCAGCAGTTTATCGGACTTCAGGGGAGCTTTCTTT	CASSLSDFRGAFF
TRBV11-2	TRBJ1-2	.	TGTGCCAGCAGCTTAGGGATGGGATATGGCTACACCTTC	CASSLGMGYGYTF
TRBV28	TRBJ2-3	TRBD2	TGTGCCAGCAACCCTTTAGCGGGAGGAAGGGCAGATACGCAGTATTTT	CASNPLAGGRADTQYF
TRBV7-8	TRBJ2-1	.	TGTGCCAGCAGCTTAATGCATGAGCAGTTCTTC	CASSLMHEQFF
TRBV9	TRBJ2-7	.	TGTGCCAGCAGTAGAGGGTGGACAGCCTACGAGCAGTACTTC	CASSRGWTAYEQYF
TRBV29-1	TRBJ1-1	TRBD1	TGCAGCGTCACGGGACAGGGGAACACTGAAGCTTTCTTT	CSVTGQGNTEAFF
TRBV10-3	TRBJ2-1	TRBD2	TGTGCCATCAGAGGGAGGGCCGGTCCTAATGAGCAGTTCTTC	CAIRGRAGPNEQFF